What follows are 15 T cell receptor beta chains derived from one specimen sequenced in a study of blood T cells in healthy people across ages. Combining a sample-barcoded 5' primer with a J-beta primer mix, a second PCR ran for 7 to 11 cycles. TCRdb recomputed calls from the 5' RACE reads with MiXCR, one row per CDR3 protein. Here the sample spans hundreds of thousands of distinct CDR3 sequences, roughly 41% being singletons. Sequencing input: blood. Receptor source: a woman aged 55-69 years in good health.

CDR3 coding DNA: TGCGCCAGCAGCCACCTTGGGTTAGAGGACACAGATACGCAGTATTTT. Protein: CASSHLGLEDTDTQYF. V and J are TRBV4-1 and TRBJ2-3; D not certain. V was cut by 3 bases and J by 2 bases, with 15 bases left in between. Looked up from germline, CDR1 is MGHRA and CDR2 is YSYEKL. This CDR3 is built from 16 residues.

This rearrangement joins TRBV5-1 to TRBJ2-7; D is ambiguous. The CDR3 length is 14 residues. V was clipped by 0 bases and J by 0 bases, with 7 bases between them. Germline CDR1 and CDR2: SGHRS and YFSETQ. The CDR3 coding sequence is TGCGCCAGCAGCTTGGTGACTGACTCCTACGAGCAGTACTTC. Its protein product is CASSLVTDSYEQYF.

The J gene is TRBJ1-5, the V gene TRBV7-8; D uncertain. V lost 1 base and J lost 0, with 10 bases in between. This CDR3 is 16 amino acids long. Germline CDR1 and CDR2: SGHVS and FQNEAQ. The CDR3 coding sequence is TGTGCCAGCAGCTTAGAGGCAAGTTATAGCAATCAGCCCCAGCATTTT. Its protein is CASSLEASYSNQPQHF.

This chain connects TRBV12-3 or TRBV12-4 to TRBJ1-5, with D uncertain. CDR3 length: 13 residues. Trimming took off 6 bases at V and 7 bases at J, with 13 bases between the two ends. The CDR3 is CASSLTVGQPQHF. CDR3 in DNA: TGTGCCAGCAGCCTAACGGTAGGGCAGCCCCAGCATTTT.

On this clonotype itself: At one boundary the junction diverges from the germline segment, which might be a read error. The gene calls are TRBV28 and TRBJ2-7; TRBD1 is a possible D gene (6 bases). The CDR3 has 14 residues. CDR1 and CDR2 (germline): MDHEN, SYDVKM. The CDR3 DNA is TGTGTCAGCACTTCCCCGGGACAAACTTACGAGCAGTACTTC. Amino acid sequence: CVSTSPGQTYEQYF.

In its sample, this clonotype was seen many times. The V and J genes are TRBV2 and TRBJ2-3; no clear D. Per germline, CDR1 SNHLY and CDR2 FYNNEI. Trimming pared 8 bases from V and 1 base from J, leaving 10 bases between. The CDR3 is 13 amino acids. The CDR3 protein is CASLAGGTDTQYF. For the CDR3, the DNA is TGTGCCAGCCTGGCTGGGGGCACAGATACGCAGTATTTT.

This clonotype was seen a few times. The CDR3 DNA sequence: TGTGCCAGCAGTTATGGGGGGACGGGTTTCTACGAGCAGTACTTC. Amino acids: CASSYGGTGFYEQYF. This rearrangement joins TRBV6-6 to TRBJ2-7; possible D gene TRBD2, 6 bases. CDR1 is MNHNY and CDR2 is SVGAGI in the germline V gene (reference sequence). Deletions cut 3 bases from V and 3 bases from J, with 15 bases between. The CDR3 is 15 residues long.

The gene calls are TRBV7-2 and TRBJ2-7, with 10 nucleotides matching TRBD2. This CDR3 comprises 15 residues. Germline-derived CDR1 and CDR2 are SGHTA and FQGNSA. Trimming removed 3 bases from V and 2 bases from J; junction bases left unmatched: 4. CDR3 amino acids: CASSLYSGGTYEQYF. The CDR3 bases are TGTGCCAGCAGCTTGTATAGCGGGGGGACCTACGAGCAGTACTTC.

The chain links TRBV27 to TRBJ2-5, with D possibly matching TRBD2 (6 bases). V shed 3 bases and J shed 3 bases, with 11 bases lying between them. Per the germline V gene, CDR1 is MNHEY and CDR2 is SMNVEV (reference sequence). The CDR3 contains 14 residues. The CDR3 sequence: CASSLGGREETQYF. The DNA of the CDR3 is TGTGCCAGCAGTTTGGGGGGAAGGGAAGAGACCCAGTACTTC.

V is TRBV20-1 and J is TRBJ1-2; a possible D gene is TRBD1 (5 bases). Trimming left V 2 bases short and J 5 bases short, with 18 bases between. CDR3 length equals 15 residues. CDR1 and CDR2 from the germline V gene are DFQATT and SNEGSKA (reference sequence). The CDR3 sequence is CSARFPGQSWYGYTF. CDR3 sequence (DNA): TGCAGTGCTAGATTTCCAGGGCAGAGTTGGTATGGCTACACCTTC.

This clonotype was counted only a few times. A much more abundant neighbour one base away suggests this may be a read error. The chain employs TRBV4-2 and TRBJ2-1, with a weak D call TRBD2 (6 bases). The J call is in doubt because the DNA end fits TRBJ2-7 better. The germline gives CDR1 LGHNA, CDR2 YNFKEQ. The CDR3 runs to 16 residues. This CDR3 reads CASSPAGIGSYNEQYF. The CDR3 nucleotides read TGTGCCAGCAGCCCCGCGGGGATAGGCTCCTACAATGAGCAGTACTTC.

The V call is TRBV18, the J call TRBJ1-4; the D gene is possibly TRBD1 (5 bases). This CDR3 has 16 residues. V lost 3 bases and J lost 8, with 19 bases in between. In germline, CDR1 is KGHSH, CDR2 LQKENI. The CDR3: CASSPGQGLGEEKLFF. The CDR3 DNA sequence: TGTGCCAGCTCACCTGGGCAGGGCCTGGGGGAGGAAAAACTGTTTTTT.

This clonotype was detected only a few times. DNA of the CDR3: TGCAGTGTCTTAGCGGGATCGGCAGATACGCAGTATTTT. Amino acid sequence: CSVLAGSADTQYF. V usage is TRBV20-1 and J usage is TRBJ2-3; TRBD2 agrees at 8 bases. Germline lookup yields CDR1 DFQATT and CDR2 SNEGSKA (reference sequence). V trimming: 7 bases; J trimming: 4 bases; junction bases outside the gene matches: 7. There are 13 residues in the CDR3.

The chain joins TRBV5-1 to TRBJ1-6; 8 bases match TRBD1. CDR1 is SGHRS and CDR2 is YFSETQ in the germline V gene. This CDR3 contains 21 residues. The V and J ends lost 3 bases and 7 bases, in that order; junction bases with no gene match: 24. CDR3 protein: CASSSRPQGDRPLTMNSPLHF. In DNA, the CDR3 is TGCGCCAGCAGCTCGAGACCCCAGGGGGACAGGCCCCTCACTATGAATTCACCCCTCCACTTT. Complete variable domain (other parts from reference TRBV5-1 and TRBJ1-6): KAGVTQTPRYLIKTRGQQVTLSCSPISGHRSVSWYQQTPGQGLQFLFEYFSETQRNKGNFPGRFSGRQFSNSRSEMNVSTLELGDSALYLCASSSRPQGDRPLTMNSPLHFGNGTRLTVT.

The gene calls are TRBV29-1 and TRBJ2-3; 8 bases are shared with TRBD1. This CDR3 comprises 14 residues. The germline V gene encodes CDR1 SQVTM and CDR2 ANQGSEA. V dropped 1 base and J dropped 1; count of bases not matched to a gene: 1. The CDR3 DNA reads as TGCAGCGTTGAAGGGGGACAGGGCACAGATACGCAGTATTTT. Translating it yields CSVEGGQGTDTQYF.